This TCR beta chain was sequenced for a study of T cells after posttransplantation cyclophosphamide. Overall study results and limits: TRB overlap between skin or GI tissue T cells and blood was limited.

This clone was found many times. Antigen unknown. CDR1 is SGHRS, CDR2 YFSETQ, per germline. The V and J ends lost 9 bases and 9 bases, in that order; junction bases with no gene match: 13. This CDR3 has 13 residues. Measured with immunoSEQ multiplex PCR; TCRdb has only the in-frame clones, and not every one. The data show 38,000 or so clones, with none appearing a single time. Material for sequencing was PBMCs. The clonotype comes from a man aged 45-65 years in good health, CMV-negative, and a related stem cell transplant donor. The chain combines TRBV5-1 with TRBJ2-5, with 8 bases matching TRBD1. CDR3 bases: TGCGCCAACGACAATGGACAGGGAGGTCCCCAGTACTTC. Translated: CANDNGQGGPQYF.